One sample yielded the 17 T cell receptor beta chains listed below, sequenced in a study of T-cell memory formation after mild COVID-19. TCRdb reprocessed the 5' RACE reads via MiXCR and lists one record per CDR3 protein. This sample carries 250,000 to 350,000 distinct CDR3 sequences, around 15% of them seen once, and the ten largest clones take approximately 23%. The sequencing sample was made of PBMCs or a T cell subset sorted from them (not recorded which). The receptors were gathered from a man younger than 30 who had mild COVID-19 (a few samples of this study predate the infection). Cell type and time point are not known.

The chain employs TRBV28 and TRBJ1-5; the match to TRBD1 covers 7 bases. Germline V gene lookup returns CDR1 MDHEN and CDR2 SYDVKM. V lost 5 bases to trimming and J lost 5 bases; unmatched junction nucleotides: 3. The CDR3 is 13 amino acids. As DNA, the CDR3 is TGTGCCAGCAGTCCACAGGGGCATCAGCCCCAGCATTTT. Translating gives CASSPQGHQPQHF.

The chain joins TRBV7-2 to TRBJ1-1, with D unclear. This CDR3 comprises 14 residues. Germline V gene data show CDR1 as SGHTA and CDR2 as FQGNSA. The germline V and J ends were trimmed by 1 base and 5 bases, with 11 bases remaining between them. The CDR3 is CASSLVILGTEAFF. The CDR3 DNA is TGTGCCAGCAGCTTAGTCATTCTGGGGACTGAAGCTTTCTTT. The whole variable domain, remainder taken from reference TRBV7-2 and TRBJ1-1, is GAGVSQSPSNKVTEKGKDVELRCDPISGHTALYWYRQSLGQGLEFLIYFQGNSAPDKSGLPSDRFSAERTGGSVSTLTIQRTQQEDSAVYLCASSLVILGTEAFFGQGTRLTVV.

This clonotype came up a few times. The chain employs TRBV6-5 and TRBJ1-2, with D possibly TRBD1 on 5 matching bases. The CDR3 extends over 15 amino acids. V lost 2 bases and J 0 bases, leaving 10 bases between the germline ends. In germline, CDR1 is MNHEY, CDR2 SVGAGI. The CDR3 loop reads CASSYNGGANYGYTF. In DNA, the CDR3 is TGTGCCAGCAGTTACAATGGGGGTGCTAACTATGGCTACACCTTC.

This clonotype has more than one count but fewer than ten. This chain links TRBV6-2 or TRBV6-3 with TRBJ2-3; 7 bases fit TRBD2. CDR1 is MNHEY and CDR2 is SVGEGT in the germline V gene. The CDR3 sequence is 13 residues long. V lost 4 bases and J lost 3; bases outside the gene matches: 1. CDR3 in amino acids: CASSFGRTDTQYF. The CDR3 DNA is TGTGCCAGCAGTTTCGGGAGGACAGATACGCAGTATTTT.

This chain links TRBV6-5 with TRBJ2-3, with 8 bases fitting TRBD1. Trimming took 2 bases from V and 4 from J; bases not matched to a gene: 5. Looked up from germline, CDR1 is MNHEY and CDR2 is SVGAGI. CDR3 length: 15 amino acids. CDR3 protein: CASSYDGTGPDTQYF. The CDR3 nucleotides are TGTGCCAGCAGTTACGATGGGACAGGCCCAGATACGCAGTATTTT.

The genes are TRBV20-1 and TRBJ2-2; D remains unclear. Trimming shortened V by 3 bases and J by 1 base, and 3 bases separated the two germline ends. Germline V gene data show CDR1 as DFQATT and CDR2 as SNEGSKA (reference sequence). This CDR3 has 12 residues. The CDR3: CSASGNTGELFF. The CDR3 coding sequence is TGCAGTGCTAGCGGGAACACCGGGGAGCTGTTTTTT.

This clonotype was recorded a few times. V is TRBV7-3 and J is TRBJ2-3, with TRBD2 matching 12 bases. This CDR3 contains 16 residues. Germline lookup yields CDR1 SGHTA and CDR2 FQGTGA. V was clipped by 5 bases and J by 7 bases; unmatched bases: 10. CDR3 DNA: TGTGCCAGCAGCGCCCAAGCGACTAGCGGGGGTAATACGCAGTATTTT. This encodes CASSAQATSGGNTQYF.

This clonotype was detected many times. The V call is TRBV7-9, the J call TRBJ2-1; 7 nucleotides line up with TRBD1. The CDR3 is made up of 15 amino acids. Per the germline V gene, CDR1 is SEHNR and CDR2 is FQNEAQ (reference sequence). The ends lost 1 base at V and 5 bases at J; junction bases unmatched: 5. This CDR3 reads CASSLVSTGNNEQFF. In DNA form, the CDR3 reads TGTGCCAGCAGCTTAGTTTCGACAGGGAACAATGAGCAGTTCTTC. The complete variable domain, with remaining parts taken from reference TRBV7-9 and TRBJ2-1, reads DTGVSQNPRHKITKRGQNVTFRCDPISEHNRLYWYRQTLGQGPEFLTYFQNEAQLEKSRLLSDRFSAERPKGSFSTLEIQRTEQGDSAMYLCASSLVSTGNNEQFFGPGTRLTVL.

The chain has TRBV5-1 and TRBJ2-3; D is ambiguous. This CDR3 has 14 residues. Trimming removed 3 bases at V and 4 bases at J, with 12 bases between. CDR1 and CDR2 from the germline V gene are SGHRS and YFSETQ. The CDR3 protein is CASSSTGPSDTQYF. Written as DNA, the CDR3 is TGCGCCAGCAGCTCAACCGGGCCTTCAGATACGCAGTATTTT.

This clonotype has only a few counts. The CDR3 spells CATSRERQSAGANVLTF. Written as DNA, the CDR3 is TGTGCCACCAGCAGGGAGAGGCAATCGGCTGGGGCCAACGTCCTGACTTTC. The J gene is TRBJ2-6, the V gene TRBV15; D is unclear. Looked up from germline, CDR1 is LNHNV and CDR2 is YYDKDF (reference sequence). The length of the CDR3 is 17 residues. V was trimmed by 3 bases and J by 2 bases, leaving 14 bases between them.

This chain uses TRBV4-3 with TRBJ2-3; 8 nucleotides agree with TRBD2. The CDR3 has 17 residues. The V and J ends lost 1 base and 0 bases, in that order; junction bases with no gene match: 6. Germline CDR1 reads LGHNA; CDR2 reads YSLEER. The CDR3 protein is CASSQVSAGDSTDTQYF. For the CDR3, the DNA is TGCGCCAGCAGCCAAGTTTCAGCGGGGGATAGCACAGATACGCAGTATTTT.

V gene TRBV7-2 combines with J gene TRBJ2-3; D is unclear. In germline, CDR1 is SGHTA, CDR2 FQGNSA. This CDR3 contains 13 residues. V was pared by 1 base and J by 6 bases, with 8 bases between. CDR3 sequence: CASSLERPDTQYF. The CDR3 nucleotides read TGTGCCAGCAGCTTAGAGAGGCCGGATACGCAGTATTTT.

This clonotype was detected a few times. V is TRBV5-4 and J is TRBJ2-5; TRBD1 aligns across 8 bases. CDR3 length equals 16 residues. The V and J ends lost 4 bases and 3 bases, in that order; junction bases with no gene match: 11. The germline V gene has CDR1 SGHNT and CDR2 YYREEE (reference sequence). CDR3 loop: CASSPTTGVAEETQYF. The CDR3 DNA reads as TGTGCCAGCAGCCCAACGACAGGGGTCGCGGAAGAGACCCAGTACTTC.

Only a few counts were recorded for this clonotype. This chain connects TRBV7-2 to TRBJ2-5, with 12 bases aligning to TRBD2. Trimming cost V 2 bases and J 5 bases; bases outside gene matches: 3. This CDR3 is built from 15 residues. The germline V gene has CDR1 SGHTA and CDR2 FQGNSA. The CDR3 sequence: CASSLLAGGSETQYF. The CDR3 coding sequence is TGTGCCAGCAGCTTACTAGCGGGGGGGTCGGAGACCCAGTACTTC.

This clonotype was recorded a few times. The DNA of the CDR3 is TGCAGTGCCCCCCCAGGGGCCTATGGCTACACCTTC. This translates into CSAPPGAYGYTF. V and J are TRBV20-1 and TRBJ1-2, with D possibly matching TRBD1 (6 bases). From germline, CDR1 is DFQATT and CDR2 SNEGSKA (reference sequence). The V and J ends lost 6 bases and 4 bases respectively, with 12 bases between them. CDR3 length equals 12 residues.

The chain is built from TRBV7-3 and TRBJ2-5, with D unresolved. The CDR3 sequence is 14 residues long. V was pared by 2 bases and J by 1 base, with 8 bases between. Germline loops: CDR1 SGHTA, CDR2 FQGTGA. The CDR3 DNA reads as TGTGCCAGCAGCTTAGGGCCTTTCCAAGAGACCCAGTACTTC. This codes for CASSLGPFQETQYF.

The chain employs TRBV6-4 and TRBJ1-6; D is unclear. The V end was cut by 0 bases, the J end by 7 bases, with 4 bases between. Per germline, CDR1 MRHNA and CDR2 SNTAGT. The length of the CDR3 is 13 residues. The CDR3 sequence is CASSDSSNSPLHF. For the CDR3, the DNA is TGTGCCAGCAGTGACTCGTCGAATTCACCCCTCCACTTT.